The T cell receptor (beta chain) described here comes from a study of Graves' ophthalmopathy and Graves' hyperthyroidism. Scientists amplified the TCR beta CDR3 regions from RNA transcripts. The authors performed first-round RT-PCR with HTBI primers and then a second-round multiplex PCR. Each CDR3 protein is one row after TCRdb ran MiXCR on the multiplex PCR reads. The data show 560,000 or so distinct CDR3 sequences, under 45% seen once. This clonotype has at least ten counts. Per germline, CDR1 MNHNY and CDR2 SVGAGI (reference sequence). V lost 0 bases and J lost 3, with 12 bases in between. This CDR3 is 15 amino acids long.

This TCR was recovered from an adult man with Graves' hyperthyroidism. This sequence joins TRBV6-6 and TRBJ2-7; a possible D gene is TRBD1 (5 bases). The sample was peripheral blood or thyroid tissue (not recorded which). The CDR3 nucleotides are TGTGCCAGCAGTTACTCGTGGGGCCGCAACTACGAGCAGTACTTC. Its protein product is CASSYSWGRNYEQYF.